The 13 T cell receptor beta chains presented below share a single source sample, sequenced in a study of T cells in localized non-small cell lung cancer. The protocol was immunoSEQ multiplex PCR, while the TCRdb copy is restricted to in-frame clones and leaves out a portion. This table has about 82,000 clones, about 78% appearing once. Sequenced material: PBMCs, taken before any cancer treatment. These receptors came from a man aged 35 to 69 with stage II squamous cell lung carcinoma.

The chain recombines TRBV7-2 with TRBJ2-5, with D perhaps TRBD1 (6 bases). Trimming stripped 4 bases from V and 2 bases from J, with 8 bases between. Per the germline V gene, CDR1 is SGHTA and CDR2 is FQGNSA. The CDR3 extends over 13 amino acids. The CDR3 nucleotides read TGTGCCAGCAGCTCACAGGGTCAAGAGACCCAGTACTTC. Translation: CASSSQGQETQYF. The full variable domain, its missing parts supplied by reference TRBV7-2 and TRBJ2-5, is GAGVSQSPSNKVTEKGKDVELRCDPISGHTALYWYRQSLGQGLEFLIYFQGNSAPDKSGLPSDRFSAERTGGSVSTLTIQRTQQEDSAVYLCASSSQGQETQYFGPGTRLLVL.

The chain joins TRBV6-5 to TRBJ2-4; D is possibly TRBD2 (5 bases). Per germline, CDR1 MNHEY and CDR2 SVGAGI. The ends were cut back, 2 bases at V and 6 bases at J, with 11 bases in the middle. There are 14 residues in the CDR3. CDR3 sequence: CASSYLASRNIQYF. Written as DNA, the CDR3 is TGTGCCAGCAGTTACCTGGCTAGCCGAAACATTCAGTACTTC.

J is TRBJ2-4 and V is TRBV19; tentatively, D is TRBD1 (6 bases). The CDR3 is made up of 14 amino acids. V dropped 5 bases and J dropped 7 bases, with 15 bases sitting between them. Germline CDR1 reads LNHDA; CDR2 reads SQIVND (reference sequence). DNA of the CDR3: TGTGCCAGTAGTCCGTGGACAGAGGCGAACATTCAGTACTTC. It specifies CASSPWTEANIQYF. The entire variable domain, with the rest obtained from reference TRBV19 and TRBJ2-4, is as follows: DGGITQSPKYLFRKEGQNVTLSCEQNLNHDAMYWYRQDPGQGLRLIYYSQIVNDFQKGDIAEGYSVSREKKESFPLTVTSAQKNPTAFYLCASSPWTEANIQYFGAGTRLSVL.

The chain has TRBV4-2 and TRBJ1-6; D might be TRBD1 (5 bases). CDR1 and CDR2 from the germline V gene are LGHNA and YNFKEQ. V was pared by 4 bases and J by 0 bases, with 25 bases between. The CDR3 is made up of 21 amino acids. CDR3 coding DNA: TGTGCCAGCAGCCCACGCCCCGTGAGATCCGGGGCGAGCTCCTATAATTCACCCCTCCACTTT. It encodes CASSPRPVRSGASSYNSPLHF.

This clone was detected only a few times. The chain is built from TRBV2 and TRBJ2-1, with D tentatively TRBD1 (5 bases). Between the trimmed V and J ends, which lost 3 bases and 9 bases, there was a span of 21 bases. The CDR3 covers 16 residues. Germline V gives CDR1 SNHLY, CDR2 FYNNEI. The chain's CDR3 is CASSEPDSSPTPEQFF. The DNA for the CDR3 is TGTGCCAGCAGTGAGCCTGACAGCTCCCCGACGCCTGAGCAGTTCTTC.

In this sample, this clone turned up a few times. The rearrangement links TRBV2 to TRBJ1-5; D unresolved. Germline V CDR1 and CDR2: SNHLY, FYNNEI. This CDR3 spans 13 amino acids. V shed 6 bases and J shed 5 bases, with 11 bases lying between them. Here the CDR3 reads CASRFTADQPQHF. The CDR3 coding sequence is TGTGCCAGCAGGTTTACAGCCGATCAGCCCCAGCATTTT.

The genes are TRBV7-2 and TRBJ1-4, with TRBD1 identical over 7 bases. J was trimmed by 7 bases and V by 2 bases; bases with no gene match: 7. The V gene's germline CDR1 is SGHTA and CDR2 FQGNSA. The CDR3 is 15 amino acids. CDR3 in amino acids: CASSLPGGLSEKLFF. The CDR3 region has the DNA TGTGCCAGCAGCTTACCAGGGGGGTTAAGTGAAAAACTGTTTTTT.

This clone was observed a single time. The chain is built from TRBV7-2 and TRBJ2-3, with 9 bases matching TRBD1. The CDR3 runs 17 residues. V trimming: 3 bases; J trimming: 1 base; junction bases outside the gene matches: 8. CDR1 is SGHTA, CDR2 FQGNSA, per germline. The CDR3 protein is CASSFLTGGGRTDTQYF. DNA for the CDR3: TGTGCCAGCAGCTTCCTTACAGGGGGCGGCCGCACAGATACGCAGTATTTT.

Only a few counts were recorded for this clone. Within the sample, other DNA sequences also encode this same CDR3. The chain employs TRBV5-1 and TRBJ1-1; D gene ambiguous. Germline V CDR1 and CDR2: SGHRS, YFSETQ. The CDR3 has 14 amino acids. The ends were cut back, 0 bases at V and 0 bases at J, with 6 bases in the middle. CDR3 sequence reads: CASSLDGMNTEAFF. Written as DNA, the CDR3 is TGCGCCAGCAGCTTGGACGGGATGAACACTGAAGCTTTCTTT. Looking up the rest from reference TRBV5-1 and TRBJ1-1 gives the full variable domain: KAGVTQTPRYLIKTRGQQVTLSCSPISGHRSVSWYQQTPGQGLQFLFEYFSETQRNKGNFPGRFSGRQFSNSRSEMNVSTLELGDSALYLCASSLDGMNTEAFFGQGTRLTVV.

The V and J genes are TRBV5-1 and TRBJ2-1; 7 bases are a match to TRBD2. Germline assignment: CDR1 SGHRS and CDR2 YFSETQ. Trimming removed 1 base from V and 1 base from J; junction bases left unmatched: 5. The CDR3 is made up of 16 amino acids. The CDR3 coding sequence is TGCGCCAGCAGCTTGAGCCGGGAGGTGTCCTACAATGAGCAGTTCTTC. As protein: CASSLSREVSYNEQFF. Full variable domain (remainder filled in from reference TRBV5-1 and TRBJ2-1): KAGVTQTPRYLIKTRGQQVTLSCSPISGHRSVSWYQQTPGQGLQFLFEYFSETQRNKGNFPGRFSGRQFSNSRSEMNVSTLELGDSALYLCASSLSREVSYNEQFFGPGTRLTVL.

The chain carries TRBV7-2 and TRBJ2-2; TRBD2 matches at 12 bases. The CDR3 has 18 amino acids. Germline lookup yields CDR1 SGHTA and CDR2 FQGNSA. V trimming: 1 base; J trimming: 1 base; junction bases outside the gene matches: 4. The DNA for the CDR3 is TGTGCCAGCAGCTTAGAGTTGGGACTAGCGGGGAACACCGGGGAGCTGTTTTTT. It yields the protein CASSLELGLAGNTGELFF.

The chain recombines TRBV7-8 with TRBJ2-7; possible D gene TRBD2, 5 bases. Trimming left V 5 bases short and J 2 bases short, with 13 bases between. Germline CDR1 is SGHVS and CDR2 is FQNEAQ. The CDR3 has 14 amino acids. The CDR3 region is CASSPNAGPYEQYF. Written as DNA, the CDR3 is TGTGCCAGCAGCCCTAATGCGGGCCCCTACGAGCAGTACTTC.

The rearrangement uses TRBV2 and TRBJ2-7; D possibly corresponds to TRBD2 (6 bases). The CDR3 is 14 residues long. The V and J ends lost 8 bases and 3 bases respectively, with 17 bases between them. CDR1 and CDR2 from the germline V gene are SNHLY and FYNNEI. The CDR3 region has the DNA TGTGCCAGCCTCCGAGGCGGGACTTTCTACGAGCAGTACTTC. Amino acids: CASLRGGTFYEQYF.